A selection of T cell receptor beta chains follows, all from one sample in a study of blood T cell repertoires in COVID-19. The method was immunoSEQ multiplex PCR; TCRdb's version includes in-frame clones alone and lacks a portion of them. This table holds 350,000 to 450,000 clones, roughly 92% found once. Sample: PBMCs or T cells enriched from blood (not recorded which). The receptors shown here come from a woman in her thirties or forties who had been exposed to COVID-19. CDR3s include the opening cysteine and the closing phenylalanine or tryptophan. Fields, in order: D gene, V gene, clone size, J gene, CDR3 protein, CDR3 DNA. A D gene is named only where the DNA matches it firmly. A clone size is listed for some rows: how often the clone was seen (once, few, many), or a class if it is expanded.

.,TRBV2,.,TRBJ1-5,CATTEPGNQPQHF,TGTGCCACGACAGAGCCGGGCAATCAGCCCCAGCATTTT
TRBD2,TRBV6-5,.,TRBJ2-7,CASSYNYGLAGGEQYF,TGTGCCAGCAGTTACAACTACGGACTAGCGGGAGGCGAGCAGTACTTC
.,TRBV5-6,.,TRBJ1-3,CASSLQFNTIYF,TGTGCCAGCAGCTTACAGTTTAACACCATATATTTT
.,TRBV4-3,.,TRBJ1-2,CASSQAPQSINYGYTF,TGCGCCAGCAGCCAAGCCCCCCAGTCGATTAACTATGGCTACACCTTC
.,TRBV5-1,once,TRBJ2-7,CASSKQEYPYEQYF,TGCGCCAGCAGCAAACAGGAGTATCCCTACGAGCAGTACTTC
.,TRBV30,once,TRBJ1-3,CAWSRGTSFSGNTIYF,TGTGCCTGGAGTAGAGGGACAAGCTTCTCTGGAAACACCATATATTTT
.,TRBV7-8,.,TRBJ1-2,CASSQGQYGYTF,TGTGCCAGCAGCCAAGGACAATATGGCTACACCTTC
.,TRBV27,.,TRBJ1-5,CASSLIPGNQPQHF,TGTGCCAGCAGCCTTATCCCGGGGAATCAGCCCCAGCATTTT
TRBD1,TRBV5-1,.,TRBJ2-7,CASSPATGHEQYF,TGCGCCAGCAGCCCGGCGACAGGGCACGAGCAGTACTTC
TRBD1,TRBV6-5,.,TRBJ1-2,CASSYGSGTGNWLF,TGTGCCAGCAGTTACGGCTCCGGGACAGGGAATTGGCTCTTC
.,TRBV30,.,TRBJ2-3,CAWSVRGAGDTQYF,TGTGCCTGGAGTGTACGGGGGGCTGGAGATACGCAGTATTTT
TRBD1,TRBV5-1,.,TRBJ2-2,CASAGTGGANTGELFF,TGCGCCAGCGCCGGGACAGGGGGCGCGAACACCGGGGAGCTGTTTTTT
TRBD2,TRBV19,.,TRBJ2-1,CASSATSAHNEQFF,TGTGCCAGTAGTGCAACTAGCGCCCACAATGAGCAGTTCTTC
TRBD1,TRBV27,.,TRBJ1-5,CASSLGQGDSQPQHF,TGTGCCAGCAGTTTAGGACAGGGGGACAGTCAGCCCCAGCATTTT
TRBD2,TRBV27,.,TRBJ2-7,CASAGVTSGGYEQYF,TGTGCCAGCGCTGGGGTTACTAGCGGGGGCTACGAGCAGTACTTC
.,TRBV5-1,.,TRBJ1-1,CASSQNPRWNTEAFF,TGCGCCAGCAGCCAAAACCCCAGATGGAACACTGAAGCTTTCTTT
.,TRBV19,.,TRBJ1-4,CASSMSVTTNEKLFF,TGTGCCAGTAGTATGTCGGTCACAACTAATGAAAAACTGTTTTTT
.,TRBV19,.,TRBJ1-3,CASSRLTASDSGNTIYF,TGTGCCAGTAGTAGACTGACAGCCTCAGACTCTGGAAACACCATATATTTT
TRBD1,TRBV3-1/TRBV3-2,.,TRBJ1-1,CASRDRGLLTEAFF,TGTGCCAGCAGGGACAGGGGGCTTCTGACTGAAGCTTTCTTT
.,TRBV12-3/TRBV12-4,.,TRBJ1-1,CASSHPAEAFF,TGTGCCAGCAGTCACCCGGCTGAAGCTTTCTTT
.,TRBV5-1,.,TRBJ1-2,CASSFGGGYTF,TGCGCCAGCAGCTTCGGGGGTGGCTACACCTTC
.,TRBV6-1,.,TRBJ1-2,CASSEPGGGGGIYGYTF,TGTGCCAGCAGTGAACCCGGGGGCGGGGGCGGCATCTATGGCTACACCTTC
TRBD1,TRBV11-3,.,TRBJ1-5,CASSLGDRSNQPQHF,TGTGCCAGCAGCTTAGGGGACAGGAGCAATCAGCCCCAGCATTTT
.,TRBV29-1,.,TRBJ2-2,CSVPRLTGELFF,TGCAGCGTTCCTAGGTTGACCGGGGAGCTGTTTTTT
.,TRBV2,.,TRBJ1-6,CASIFQEGTNSPLHF,TGTGCCAGCATATTTCAGGAGGGAACTAATTCACCCCTCCACTTT
.,TRBV7-3,.,TRBJ1-1,CASSLNADSEAFF,TGTGCCAGCAGCTTAAATGCGGACAGTGAAGCTTTCTTT
.,TRBV18,few,TRBJ1-1,CASSPPRGNTEAFF,TGTGCCAGCTCACCCCCTCGGGGAAACACTGAAGCTTTCTTT
.,TRBV2,.,TRBJ1-2,CASSPRDYGYTF,TGTGCCAGCAGCCCTCGTGACTATGGCTACACCTTC
TRBD1,TRBV5-1,few,TRBJ1-6,CASSLLPGQGAISGNSPLHF,TGCGCCAGCAGCTTGCTACCGGGACAGGGGGCGATAAGTGGCAATTCACCCCTCCACTTT
TRBD1,TRBV5-1,once,TRBJ2-1,CASSLVSQGASNEQFF,TGCGCCAGCAGCTTAGTTTCACAGGGGGCTTCGAATGAGCAGTTCTTC
.,TRBV3-1/TRBV3-2,.,TRBJ2-7,CASSQGAGYNEQYF,TGTGCCAGCAGCCAAGGGGCGGGGTATAACGAGCAGTACTTC
TRBD2,TRBV2,.,TRBJ2-7,CASRPVWGGSEQYF,TGTGCCAGCAGGCCCGTGTGGGGGGGGAGCGAGCAGTACTTC
TRBD1,TRBV6-2/TRBV6-3,.,TRBJ1-5,CASSYQRDRGPGQPQHF,TGTGCCAGCAGTTACCAACGGGACAGGGGGCCGGGGCAGCCCCAGCATTTT
.,TRBV27,once,TRBJ1-5,CASSSQGSHQPQHF,TGTGCCAGCAGTTCTCAGGGATCCCATCAGCCCCAGCATTTT
.,TRBV2,.,TRBJ1-1,CASSALGAPEAFF,TGTGCCAGCAGCGCCCTAGGGGCCCCTGAAGCTTTCTTT
.,TRBV15,.,TRBJ1-4,CATSAEEGPNEKLFF,TGTGCCACCAGCGCAGAGGAGGGGCCTAATGAAAAACTGTTTTTT
.,TRBV18,.,TRBJ1-2,CASSPQGLGSGGPGYTF,TGTGCCAGCTCACCACAGGGACTGGGATCCGGCGGTCCTGGCTACACCTTC
.,TRBV20-1,.,TRBJ1-2,CSASASYGYTF,TGCAGTGCTAGCGCCAGTTATGGCTACACCTTC
.,TRBV25-1,.,TRBJ2-7,CATGRGPGEDEQYF,TGTGCCACCGGACGGGGTCCCGGTGAGGACGAGCAGTACTTC
.,TRBV2,.,TRBJ2-7,CASSEETVGEQYF,TGTGCCAGCAGTGAAGAAACAGTCGGCGAGCAGTACTTC
.,TRBV7-8,.,TRBJ1-1,CASSLVAGTTEAFF,TGTGCCAGCAGCTTAGTGGCAGGAACAACTGAAGCTTTCTTT
TRBD1,TRBV11-3,once,TRBJ2-1,CASSPGTGYVDEQFF,TGTGCCAGCAGCCCCGGGACAGGGTATGTGGATGAGCAGTTCTTC
TRBD1,TRBV19,few,TRBJ2-7,CASSTQGNPYEQYF,TGTGCCAGTAGTACACAGGGGAACCCCTACGAGCAGTACTTC
.,TRBV7-2,.,TRBJ1-3,CASSLKLMRATGNTIYF,TGTGCCAGCAGCTTAAAGCTGATGCGGGCGACGGGAAACACCATATATTTT
TRBD2,TRBV7-2,once,TRBJ2-7,CASSSNGPGGWYEQYF,TGTGCCAGCAGCTCCAATGGCCCGGGGGGGTGGTACGAGCAGTACTTC
TRBD1,TRBV18,.,TRBJ1-1,CASSPGQGREAFF,TGTGCCAGCTCACCGGGACAGGGCCGAGAAGCTTTCTTT
.,TRBV7-6,.,TRBJ2-7,CASSLGAAVNLYEQYF,TGTGCCAGCAGCTTAGGAGCGGCTGTAAACCTCTACGAGCAGTACTTC
.,TRBV18,.,TRBJ2-7,CASSPPGHLYEQYF,TGTGCCAGCTCACCACCGGGACACCTCTACGAGCAGTACTTC
.,TRBV3-1/TRBV3-2,once,TRBJ1-2,CASRGVAGSNGYTF,TGTGCCAGCAGAGGCGTCGCAGGATCTAATGGCTACACCTTC
TRBD1,TRBV6-5,.,TRBJ1-5,CASSSTGGKYQPQHF,TGTGCCAGCAGTTCAACAGGGGGCAAGTATCAGCCCCAGCATTTT